This TCR beta chain was recovered during a study of T cells in Graves' hyperthyroidism and ophthalmopathy. Looking at the study overall: Peripheral blood was acquired at first diagnosis, ahead of any therapy whatsoever.

About this clonotype: The antigen is unknown.

Study outcomes and limitations: Also found in blood were most expanded thyroid clonotypes above 0.001.

Amplification of TCR beta CDR3 regions used RNA as the template. The HTBI primer set drove a first-round RT-PCR of the TCR CDR3. From the multiplex PCR reads, TCRdb called clonotypes with MiXCR, one entry per CDR3 protein. The table includes approximately 710,000 distinct CDR3 sequences, roughly 17% detected once. This CDR3 has 20 residues. V was pared by 0 bases and J by 2 bases, with 23 bases between. Germline-derived CDR1 and CDR2 are SGHDT and YYEEEE. Stable hyperthyroidism: no ophthalmopathy progression over 18 months of follow-up. Patients were excluded for uncontrolled infection, other autoimmune disease, pregnancy or lactation.

The origin of this receptor is a man aged 50-59 years with Graves' hyperthyroidism. The gene calls are TRBV5-6 and TRBJ1-4, with unresolved D. Sequenced input: blood. CDR3 DNA sequence: TGTGCCAGCAGCTTGGGGCCCCGGGCCCGAGAAAGGGCTACTAATGAAAAACTGTTTTTT. This translates into CASSLGPRARERATNEKLFF.